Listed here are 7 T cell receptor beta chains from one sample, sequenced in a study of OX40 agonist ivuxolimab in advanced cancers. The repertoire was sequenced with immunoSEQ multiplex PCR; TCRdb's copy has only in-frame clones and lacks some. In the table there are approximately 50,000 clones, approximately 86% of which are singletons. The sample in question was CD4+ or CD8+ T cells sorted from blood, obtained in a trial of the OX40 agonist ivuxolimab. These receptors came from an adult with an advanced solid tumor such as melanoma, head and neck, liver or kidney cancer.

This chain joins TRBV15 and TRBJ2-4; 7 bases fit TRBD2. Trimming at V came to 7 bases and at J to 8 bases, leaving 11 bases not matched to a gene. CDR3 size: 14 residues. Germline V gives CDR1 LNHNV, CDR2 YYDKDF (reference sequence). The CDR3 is CATTRGGPADIQYF. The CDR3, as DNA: TGTGCCACCACCCGGGGAGGGCCGGCAGACATTCAGTACTTC.

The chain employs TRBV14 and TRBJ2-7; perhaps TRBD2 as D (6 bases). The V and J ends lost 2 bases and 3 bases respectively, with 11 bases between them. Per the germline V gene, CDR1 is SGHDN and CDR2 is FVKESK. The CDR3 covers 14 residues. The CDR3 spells CASSQWGDIYEQYF. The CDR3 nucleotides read TGTGCCAGCAGCCAATGGGGGGATATCTACGAGCAGTACTTC.

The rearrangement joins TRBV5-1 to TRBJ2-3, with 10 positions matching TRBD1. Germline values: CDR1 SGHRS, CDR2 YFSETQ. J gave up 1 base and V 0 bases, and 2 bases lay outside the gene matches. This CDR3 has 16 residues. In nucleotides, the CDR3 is TGCGCCAGCAGCTTGGATGGGACAGGGGGCACAGATACGCAGTATTTT. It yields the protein CASSLDGTGGTDTQYF.

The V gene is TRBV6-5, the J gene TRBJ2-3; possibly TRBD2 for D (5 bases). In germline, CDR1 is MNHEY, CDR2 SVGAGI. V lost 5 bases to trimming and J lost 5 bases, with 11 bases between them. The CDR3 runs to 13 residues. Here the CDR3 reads CASSQREGDTQYF. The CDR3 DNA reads TGTGCCAGCAGTCAGAGAGAGGGAGATACGCAGTATTTT.

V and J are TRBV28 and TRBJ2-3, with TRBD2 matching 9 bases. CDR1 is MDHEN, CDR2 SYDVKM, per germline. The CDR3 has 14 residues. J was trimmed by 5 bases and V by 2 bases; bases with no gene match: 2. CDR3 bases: TGTGCCAGCAGTTTAAGTAGCGGGGGAGATACGCAGTATTTT. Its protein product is CASSLSSGGDTQYF.

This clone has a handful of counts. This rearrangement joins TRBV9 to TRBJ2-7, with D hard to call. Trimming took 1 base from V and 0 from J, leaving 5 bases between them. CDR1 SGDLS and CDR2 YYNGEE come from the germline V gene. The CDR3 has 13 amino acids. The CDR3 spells CASSVTPSYEQYF. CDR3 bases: TGTGCCAGCAGCGTAACCCCCTCCTACGAGCAGTACTTC.

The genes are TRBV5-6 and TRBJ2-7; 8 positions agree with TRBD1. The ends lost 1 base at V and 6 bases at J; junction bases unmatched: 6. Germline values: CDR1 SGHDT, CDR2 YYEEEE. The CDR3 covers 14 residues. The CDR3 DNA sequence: TGTGCCAGCAGCTTGTTGGACAGGGTGGCCGAGCAGTACTTC. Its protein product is CASSLLDRVAEQYF.